Below, 28 T cell receptor beta chains from the same sample are listed, as sequenced in a study of T cells in localized non-small cell lung cancer. Generated by immunoSEQ multiplex PCR, the TCRdb table keeps only in-frame clones and is missing some. The data contain under 40,000 clones, roughly four fifths of them singletons. Source: peripheral blood, taken before any cancer treatment. The receptors come from a male donor aged 60 or older with stage III squamous cell lung carcinoma.

V gene TRBV6-1 combines with J gene TRBJ1-4; D possibly corresponds to TRBD1 (5 bases). V was cut by 2 bases and J by 8 bases, with 12 bases left in between. This CDR3 comprises 14 residues. Germline loops: CDR1 MNHNS, CDR2 SASEGT. The chain's CDR3 is CASSEKGIVEKLFF. CDR3 nucleotide sequence: TGTGCCAGCAGTGAAAAGGGGATAGTGGAAAAACTGTTTTTT.

This chain uses TRBV6-1 with TRBJ1-1, with 10 bases lining up with TRBD1. Germline CDR1 MNHNS, CDR2 SASEGT. This CDR3 spans 15 amino acids. V was pared by 5 bases and J by 5 bases, with 8 bases of the junction left unmatched. The CDR3 coding sequence is TGTGCCAGCAGTCCTCGACAGGGGGCGAAGACTGAAGCTTTCTTT. It specifies CASSPRQGAKTEAFF.

The chain employs TRBV2 and TRBJ1-6; D is unclear. CDR1 SNHLY and CDR2 FYNNEI come from the germline V gene. Trimming removed 7 bases from V and 7 bases from J, with 17 bases in between. This CDR3 is built from 15 residues. In DNA form, the CDR3 reads TGTGCCAGCAAGACGTCCTTCGCGTGGAATTCACCCCTCCACTTT. Its protein product is CASKTSFAWNSPLHF.

In its sample, this clone was seen a few times. This sequence joins TRBV1 and TRBJ1-6; no check of the table's D call, TRBD1, against the DNA was made. TRBV1 is marked as a pseudogene. The CDR3 is 13 residues long. CDR3 sequence (DNA): TGCACCAGCAGCCAAGACAGGAATTCACCCCTCCACTTT. Translated, it gives CTSSQDRNSPLHF.

V and J are TRBV19 and TRBJ1-2, with 9 nucleotides matching TRBD1. The CDR3 covers 16 residues. Germline CDR1 reads LNHDA; CDR2 reads SQIVND (reference sequence). The V segment lost 5 bases and the J segment 0 bases; nucleotides outside the gene matches: 7. The CDR3 here is CASSLLGQGSNYGYTF. The CDR3 nucleotides are TGTGCCAGTAGTCTACTGGGACAGGGATCTAACTATGGCTACACCTTC.

The chain uses TRBV5-4 and TRBJ2-2; D is ambiguous. The CDR3 totals 13 residues. Looked up from germline, CDR1 is SGHNT and CDR2 is YYREEE (reference sequence). V was pared by 0 bases and J by 6 bases, with 6 bases between. The CDR3 protein is CASSLDQPGELFF. CDR3 DNA: TGTGCCAGCAGCTTGGACCAGCCCGGGGAGCTGTTTTTT.

The rearrangement uses TRBV18 and TRBJ2-1; D perhaps matches TRBD1 (6 bases). The CDR3 sequence is 15 residues long. V was cut by 4 bases and J by 0 bases, with 10 bases left in between. The V gene's germline CDR1 is KGHSH and CDR2 LQKENI. Here the CDR3 DNA reads TGTGCCAGCTCACACGGGACAAACTCCTACAATGAGCAGTTCTTC. Its protein is CASSHGTNSYNEQFF.

The J gene is TRBJ1-2, the V gene TRBV14, with D unresolved. Germline V gene lookup returns CDR1 SGHDN and CDR2 FVKESK. Trimming took off 0 bases at V and 7 bases at J, with 9 bases between the two ends. The CDR3 consists of 13 residues. DNA of the CDR3: TGTGCCAGCAGCCAAGAATCCCGTTTTGGCTACACCTTC. Translation gives CASSQESRFGYTF.

The rearrangement links TRBV6-1 to TRBJ2-1, with 15 bases aligning to TRBD2. In germline, CDR1 is MNHNS, CDR2 SASEGT. J lost 4 bases, V lost 7 bases, and 2 bases had no gene match. This CDR3 has 15 residues. CDR3 coding DNA: TGTGCCAGCATTGGGACTAGCGGGGGGTACAATGAGCAGTTCTTC. This codes for CASIGTSGGYNEQFF.

Comments on this clone: In the same sample, other DNA sequences code for this CDR3. V and J are TRBV5-1 and TRBJ2-5, with D possibly matching TRBD1 (5 bases). CDR3 size: 15 residues. CDR1 is SGHRS and CDR2 is YFSETQ in the germline V gene. Trimming removed 0 bases at V and 2 bases at J, with 11 bases between. CDR3 loop: CASSLALAGQETQYF. The DNA of the CDR3 is TGCGCCAGCAGCTTGGCCCTGGCAGGGCAAGAGACCCAGTACTTC.

This clone was counted only a few times. This chain uses TRBV5-5 with TRBJ1-4; the D is unclear. Trimming took off 0 bases at V and 8 bases at J, with 11 bases between the two ends. Germline CDR1 and CDR2: SGHKS and YYEKEE (reference sequence). The CDR3 length is 14 residues. The CDR3 DNA reads as TGTGCCAGCAGCTTGGGGGCAGGTAGAGAAAAACTGTTTTTT. Its protein product is CASSLGAGREKLFF.

The chain couples TRBV7-9 to TRBJ2-1; D is possibly TRBD2 (6 bases). This CDR3 contains 14 residues. Trimming took 5 bases from V and 5 from J, leaving 13 bases between them. CDR1 SEHNR and CDR2 FQNEAQ come from the germline V gene (reference sequence). DNA of the CDR3: TGTGCCAGCAGCCGTCCGGAGGGCCACAATGAGCAGTTCTTC. Translating gives CASSRPEGHNEQFF.

In this sample, this clone turned up once. V gene TRBV5-1 combines with J gene TRBJ2-5; TRBD1 agrees at 7 bases. CDR3 length: 15 amino acids. V trimming: 3 bases; J trimming: 2 bases; junction bases outside the gene matches: 7. Germline V gives CDR1 SGHRS, CDR2 YFSETQ. The CDR3 loop reads CASSYGQVLQETQYF. CDR3 nucleotide sequence: TGCGCCAGCAGCTATGGACAGGTCTTACAAGAGACCCAGTACTTC.

The chain carries TRBV18 and TRBJ1-5; 7 bases are a match to TRBD1. Germline loops: CDR1 KGHSH, CDR2 LQKENI. The CDR3 is made up of 15 amino acids. The ends lost 5 bases at V and 3 bases at J; junction bases unmatched: 7. In nucleotides, the CDR3 is TGTGCCAGCTCATCGACCGGGACAGACAATCAGCCCCAGCATTTT. Translation: CASSSTGTDNQPQHF.

V is TRBV2 and J is TRBJ2-4; perhaps TRBD1 as D (6 bases). V lost 6 bases and J 0 bases, leaving 12 bases between the germline ends. The CDR3 loop spans 15 amino acids. The germline V gene encodes CDR1 SNHLY and CDR2 FYNNEI. The chain's CDR3 is CASRPGGLAKNIQYF. CDR3 in DNA: TGTGCCAGCAGACCTGGGGGCCTAGCCAAAAACATTCAGTACTTC.

V gene TRBV2 combines with J gene TRBJ2-2, with D maybe TRBD1 (5 bases). Germline V gene sequence: CDR1 SNHLY, CDR2 FYNNEI. The CDR3 has 15 residues. Trimming cost V 6 bases and J 4 bases, with 15 bases left between them. CDR3 sequence: CASRKSDQGTGELFF. CDR3 nucleotides: TGTGCCAGCAGGAAAAGCGACCAGGGCACCGGGGAGCTGTTTTTT.

V and J are TRBV6-5 and TRBJ1-5; 9 bases map to TRBD1. The junction had 5 bases not matched to a gene; V was cut back by 10 bases and J by 4 bases. The length of the CDR3 is 13 residues. CDR1 and CDR2 (germline): MNHEY, SVGAGI. The chain's CDR3 is CATGTGINQPQHF. Written as DNA, the CDR3 is TGTGCCACCGGGACAGGGATTAATCAGCCCCAGCATTTT.

The gene calls are TRBV4-1 and TRBJ2-5, with a tentative D call TRBD1 (5 bases). The ends were cut back, 2 bases at V and 0 bases at J, with 7 bases in the middle. CDR3 length: 14 amino acids. CDR1 and CDR2 from the germline V gene are MGHRA and YSYEKL. CDR3 amino acids: CASSQTGYQETQYF. The CDR3 DNA sequence: TGCGCCAGCAGCCAAACAGGCTACCAAGAGACCCAGTACTTC.

The chain uses TRBV6-4 and TRBJ1-2; 10 bases match TRBD1. Germline V gene lookup returns CDR1 MRHNA and CDR2 SNTAGT. V shed 2 bases and J 7 bases; nucleotides not matched to a gene: 1. The CDR3 contains 13 residues. CDR3 bases: TGTGCCAGCAGTGACGGGACAGGGGCTGGCTACACCTTC. Translating it yields CASSDGTGAGYTF.

The CDR3 DNA reads TGTGCCAGCAGTGCATTCCACCTCCGGGACGGCGAGTCAGAGACCCAGTACTTC. It specifies CASSAFHLRDGESETQYF. The chain joins TRBV6-1 to TRBJ2-5, with D perhaps TRBD1 or TRBD2 (5 bases each). The CDR3 sequence is 18 residues long. Deletions cut 4 bases from V and 4 bases from J, with 25 bases between. Germline values: CDR1 MNHNS, CDR2 SASEGT.

V and J are TRBV19 and TRBJ1-1; TRBD1 might be the D (6 bases). Germline V gene sequence: CDR1 LNHDA, CDR2 SQIVND (reference sequence). Trimming removed 5 bases from V and 7 bases from J, with 17 bases in between. This CDR3 region has 14 residues. The CDR3 region has the DNA TGTGCCAGTAGTCCCGACGCAGGGGAGGGTGAAGCTTTCTTT. This sequence encodes CASSPDAGEGEAFF.

The chain recombines TRBV7-9 with TRBJ2-5, with 7 positions matching TRBD1. Germline CDR1 reads SEHNR; CDR2 reads FQNEAQ (reference sequence). The CDR3 length is 16 residues. The trim removed 4 bases at V and 1 base at J, leaving 9 bases unmatched. This chain's CDR3 is CASSSSGGRLQETQYF. The DNA of the CDR3 is TGTGCCAGCAGCTCTTCAGGGGGACGCCTCCAAGAGACCCAGTACTTC.

This clone was counted once. The chain couples TRBV7-9 to TRBJ1-1; tentative D call: TRBD1 (5 bases). Trimming stripped 5 bases from V and 5 bases from J, with 15 bases between. In germline, CDR1 is SEHNR, CDR2 FQNEAQ (reference sequence). The CDR3 is 14 amino acids. CDR3 bases: TGTGCCAGCAGCCATCGTTCGGGGGGAACTGAAGCTTTCTTT. It specifies CASSHRSGGTEAFF.

This clone is judged medium-sized (0.01 to 0.1%). V and J are TRBV7-9 and TRBJ2-7; D possibly corresponds to TRBD2 (5 bases). CDR3 length equals 14 residues. V was trimmed by 5 bases and J by 4 bases, leaving 15 bases between them. In germline, CDR1 is SEHNR, CDR2 FQNEAQ (reference sequence). CDR3 in amino acids: CASSPWTGLYEQYF. CDR3 DNA sequence: TGTGCCAGCAGCCCCTGGACGGGGTTATACGAGCAGTACTTC.

The rearrangement uses TRBV7-2 and TRBJ1-5, with D uncertain. The CDR3 is made up of 16 amino acids. CDR1 is SGHTA, CDR2 FQGNSA, per germline. Trimming stripped 2 bases from V and 0 bases from J, with 11 bases between. This chain's CDR3 is CASSLNAPLSNQPQHF. The CDR3 DNA follows: TGTGCCAGCAGCTTAAACGCCCCCCTTAGCAATCAGCCCCAGCATTTT. Full variable domain (remainder filled in from reference TRBV7-2 and TRBJ1-5): GAGVSQSPSNKVTEKGKDVELRCDPISGHTALYWYRQSLGQGLEFLIYFQGNSAPDKSGLPSDRFSAERTGGSVSTLTIQRTQQEDSAVYLCASSLNAPLSNQPQHFGDGTRLSIL.

The chain links TRBV28 to TRBJ2-5, with D maybe TRBD2 (5 bases). The CDR3 loop spans 12 amino acids. The germline gives CDR1 MDHEN, CDR2 SYDVKM. V lost 4 bases to trimming and J lost 5 bases, with 8 bases between them. The CDR3 reads CASSSTKETQYF. CDR3 DNA sequence: TGTGCCAGCAGTTCGACTAAGGAGACCCAGTACTTC.

This clone was observed a handful of times. V is TRBV5-1 and J is TRBJ1-1, with D uncertain. The CDR3 is 13 amino acids. The V end was cut by 4 bases, the J end by 7 bases, with 14 bases between. CDR1 is SGHRS and CDR2 is YFSETQ in the germline V gene. For the CDR3, the DNA is TGCGCCAGCAGCCCAACAGAGGCGGGTGAAGCTTTCTTT. Its translation is CASSPTEAGEAFF.

V and J are TRBV4-2 and TRBJ1-5; 11 bases line up with TRBD1. CDR3 size: 15 residues. The germline V gene encodes CDR1 LGHNA and CDR2 YNFKEQ. The V gene end was trimmed by 4 bases and the J gene end by 5 bases; junction bases not matched to a gene: 4. CDR3 sequence: CASSLRTGGHQPQHF. CDR3 DNA: TGTGCCAGCAGCCTCCGGACAGGGGGCCATCAGCCCCAGCATTTT.